This entry describes one TCR beta chain. Its antigen is undetermined. The sequenced template was cDNA made from the entire isolated RNA. Clones were sequenced by immunoSEQ multiplex PCR, and TCRdb holds only the in-frame ones, with some missing. Of about 340,000 clones in the sample, roughly 13% are singletons; the top ten hold roughly 0.015%. This sample is drawn from a study of beta chain features in type 1 diabetes. General study findings and limits: People with Type 1 diabetes carried modestly yet significantly shorter TCRB CDR3s in all four CD4+ subsets. For patients and controls alike, PCR might favor shorter templates to the same degree. Whether TCRB rearrangement is influenced by HLA type went unresolved here.

Germline V gene lookup returns CDR1 SGHNT and CDR2 YYREEE (reference sequence). The CDR3 is 13 residues long. Trimming removed 0 bases at V and 2 bases at J, with 4 bases between. This clonotype originated in a woman younger than 30 with type 1 diabetes. What was sequenced was naive CD4+ T cells from blood. The rearrangement joins TRBV5-4 to TRBJ2-3, with D unresolved. The CDR3 is CASSLEATDTQYF. The CDR3, as DNA: TGTGCCAGCAGCTTGGAAGCCACAGATACGCAGTATTTT.